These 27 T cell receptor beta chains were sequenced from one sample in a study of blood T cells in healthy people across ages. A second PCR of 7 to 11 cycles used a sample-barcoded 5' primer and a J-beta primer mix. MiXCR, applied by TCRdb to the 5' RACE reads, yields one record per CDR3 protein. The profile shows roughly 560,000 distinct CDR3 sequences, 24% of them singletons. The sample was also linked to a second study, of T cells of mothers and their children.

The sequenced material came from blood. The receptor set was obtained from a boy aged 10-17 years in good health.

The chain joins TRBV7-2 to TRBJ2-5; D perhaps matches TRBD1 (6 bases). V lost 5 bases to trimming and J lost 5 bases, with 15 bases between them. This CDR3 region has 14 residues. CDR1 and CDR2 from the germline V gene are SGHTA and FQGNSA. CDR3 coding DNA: TGTGCCAGCAGCCACAGGGATCTTACGGAGACCCAGTACTTC. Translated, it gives CASSHRDLTETQYF.

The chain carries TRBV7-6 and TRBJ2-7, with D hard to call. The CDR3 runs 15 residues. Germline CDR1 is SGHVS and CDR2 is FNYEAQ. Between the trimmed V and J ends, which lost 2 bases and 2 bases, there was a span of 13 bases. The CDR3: CASSLFAGSTYEQYF. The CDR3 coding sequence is TGTGCCAGCAGCTTATTCGCAGGCTCTACCTACGAGCAGTACTTC.

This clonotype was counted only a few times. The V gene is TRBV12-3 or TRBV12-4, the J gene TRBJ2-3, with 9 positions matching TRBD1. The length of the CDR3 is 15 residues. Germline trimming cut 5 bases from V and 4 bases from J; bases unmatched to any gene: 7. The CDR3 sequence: CASSLSGQGADTQYF. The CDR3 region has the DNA TGTGCCAGCAGTCTATCGGGACAGGGAGCAGATACGCAGTATTTT.

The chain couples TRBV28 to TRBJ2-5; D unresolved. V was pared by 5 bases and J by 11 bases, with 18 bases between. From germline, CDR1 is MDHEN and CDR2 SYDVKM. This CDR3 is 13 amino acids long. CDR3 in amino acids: CASSPQRMSEQYF. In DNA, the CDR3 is TGTGCCAGCAGTCCCCAAAGAATGAGTGAGCAGTACTTC.

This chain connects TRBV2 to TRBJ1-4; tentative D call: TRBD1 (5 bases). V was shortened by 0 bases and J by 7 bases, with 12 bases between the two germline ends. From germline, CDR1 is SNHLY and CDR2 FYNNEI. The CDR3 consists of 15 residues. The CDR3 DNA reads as TGTGCCAGCAGTGAAGCGAAGGGGAGCACTGAAAAACTGTTTTTT. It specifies CASSEAKGSTEKLFF. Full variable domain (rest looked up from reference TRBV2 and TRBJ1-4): EPEVTQTPSHQVTQMGQEVILRCVPISNHLYFYWYRQILGQKVEFLVSFYNNEISEKSEIFDDQFSVERPDGSNFTLKIRSTKLEDSAMYFCASSEAKGSTEKLFFGSGTQLSVL.

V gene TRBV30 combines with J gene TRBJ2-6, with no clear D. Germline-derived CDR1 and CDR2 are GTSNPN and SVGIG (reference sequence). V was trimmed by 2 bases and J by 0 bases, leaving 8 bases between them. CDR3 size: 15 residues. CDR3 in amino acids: CAWSNQPSGANVLTF. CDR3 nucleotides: TGTGCCTGGAGTAACCAGCCCTCTGGGGCCAACGTCCTGACTTTC.

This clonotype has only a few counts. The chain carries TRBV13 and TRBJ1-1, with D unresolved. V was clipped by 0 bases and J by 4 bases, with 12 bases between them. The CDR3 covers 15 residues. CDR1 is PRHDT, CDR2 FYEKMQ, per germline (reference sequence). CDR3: CASSLGFMGRTEAFF. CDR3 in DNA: TGTGCCAGCAGCTTAGGATTTATGGGTCGCACTGAAGCTTTCTTT. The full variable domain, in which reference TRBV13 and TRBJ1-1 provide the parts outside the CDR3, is AAGVIQSPRHLIKEKRETATLKCYPIPRHDTVYWYQQGPGQDPQFLISFYEKMQSDKGSIPDRFSAQQFSDYHSELNMSSLELGDSALYFCASSLGFMGRTEAFFGQGTRLTVV.

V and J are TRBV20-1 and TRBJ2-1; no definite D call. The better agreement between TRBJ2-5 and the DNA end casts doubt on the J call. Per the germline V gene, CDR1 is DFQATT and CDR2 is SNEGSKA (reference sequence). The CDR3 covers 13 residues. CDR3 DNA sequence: TGCAGTGCTAGATTTGTGGGAAAGGAGACCCAGTACTTC. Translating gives CSARFVGKETQYF.

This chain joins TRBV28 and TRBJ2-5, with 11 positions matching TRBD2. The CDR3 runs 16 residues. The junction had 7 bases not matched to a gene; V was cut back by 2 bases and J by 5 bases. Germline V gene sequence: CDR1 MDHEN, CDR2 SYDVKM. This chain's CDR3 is CASSLAGLAVGETQYF. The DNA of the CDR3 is TGTGCCAGCAGTTTAGCGGGACTAGCGGTGGGGGAGACCCAGTACTTC.

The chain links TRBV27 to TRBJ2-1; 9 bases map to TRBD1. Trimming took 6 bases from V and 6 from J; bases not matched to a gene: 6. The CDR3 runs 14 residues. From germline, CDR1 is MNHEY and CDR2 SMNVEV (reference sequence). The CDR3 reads CASRPGQGSNEQFF. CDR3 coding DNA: TGTGCCAGCAGACCGGGACAGGGTAGCAATGAGCAGTTCTTC.

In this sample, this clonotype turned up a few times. This chain's CDR3 is CASSLDSTNNEQFF. CDR3 DNA sequence: TGTGCCAGCAGCTTGGACTCTACCAACAATGAGCAGTTCTTC. The chain has TRBV7-8 and TRBJ2-1, with D perhaps TRBD2 (5 bases). The CDR3 runs 14 residues. CDR1 SGHVS and CDR2 FQNEAQ come from the germline V gene. Trimming stripped 3 bases from V and 5 bases from J, with 11 bases between.

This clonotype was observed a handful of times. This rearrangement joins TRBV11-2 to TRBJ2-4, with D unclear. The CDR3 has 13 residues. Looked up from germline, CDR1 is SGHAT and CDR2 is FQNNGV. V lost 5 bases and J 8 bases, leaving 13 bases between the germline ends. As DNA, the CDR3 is TGTGCCAGCAGCCCGCCGACCGCGGACATTCAGTACTTC. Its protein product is CASSPPTADIQYF. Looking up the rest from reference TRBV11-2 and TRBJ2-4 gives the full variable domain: EAGVAQSPRYKIIEKRQSVAFWCNPISGHATLYWYQQILGQGPKLLIQFQNNGVVDDSQLPKDRFSAERLKGVDSTLKIQPAKLEDSAVYLCASSPPTADIQYFGAGTRLSVL.

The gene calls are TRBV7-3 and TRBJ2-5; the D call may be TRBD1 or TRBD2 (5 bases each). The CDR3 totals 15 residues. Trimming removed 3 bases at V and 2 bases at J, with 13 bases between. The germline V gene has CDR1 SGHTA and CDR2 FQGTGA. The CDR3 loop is CASSLGPSLQETQYF. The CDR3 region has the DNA TGTGCCAGCAGCTTGGGACCGAGTCTTCAAGAGACCCAGTACTTC.

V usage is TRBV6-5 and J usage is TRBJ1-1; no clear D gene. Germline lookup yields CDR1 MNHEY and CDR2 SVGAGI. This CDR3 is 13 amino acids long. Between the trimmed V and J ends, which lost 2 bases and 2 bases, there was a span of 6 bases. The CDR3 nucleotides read TGTGCCAGCAGTTACATTCATAACACTGAAGCTTTCTTT. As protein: CASSYIHNTEAFF.

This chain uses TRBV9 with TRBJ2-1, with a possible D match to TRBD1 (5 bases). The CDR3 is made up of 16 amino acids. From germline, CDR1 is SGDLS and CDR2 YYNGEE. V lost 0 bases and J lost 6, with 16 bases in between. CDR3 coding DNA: TGTGCCAGCAGCGTAGCTTTGGGCAGGGATGGCAATGAGCAGTTCTTC. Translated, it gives CASSVALGRDGNEQFF.

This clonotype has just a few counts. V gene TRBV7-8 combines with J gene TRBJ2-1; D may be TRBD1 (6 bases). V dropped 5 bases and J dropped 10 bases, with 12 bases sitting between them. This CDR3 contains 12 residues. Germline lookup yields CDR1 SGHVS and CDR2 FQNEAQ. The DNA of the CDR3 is TGTGCCAGCAGCCCGACAGGTACAGAGCAGTTCTTC. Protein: CASSPTGTEQFF.

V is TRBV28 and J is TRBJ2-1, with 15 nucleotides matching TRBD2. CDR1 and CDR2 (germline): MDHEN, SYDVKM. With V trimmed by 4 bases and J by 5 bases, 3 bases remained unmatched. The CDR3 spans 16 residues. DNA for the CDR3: TGTGCCAGCAGTTACGGACTAGCGGGAGGGGACAATGAGCAGTTCTTC. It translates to CASSYGLAGGDNEQFF.

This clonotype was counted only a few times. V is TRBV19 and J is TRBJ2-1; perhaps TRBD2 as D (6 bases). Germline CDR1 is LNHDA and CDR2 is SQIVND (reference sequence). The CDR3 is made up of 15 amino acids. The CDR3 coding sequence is TGTACCGGTAAGCTAGCGAGAGGAGGCTACAATGAGCAGTTCTTC. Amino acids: CTGKLARGGYNEQFF. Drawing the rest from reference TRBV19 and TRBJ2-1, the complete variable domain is DGGITQSPKYLFRKEGQNVTLSCEQNLNHDAMYWYRQDPGQGLRLIYYSQIVNDFQKGDIAEGYSVSREKKESFPLTVTSAQKNPTAFYLCTGKLARGGYNEQFFGPGTRLTVL.

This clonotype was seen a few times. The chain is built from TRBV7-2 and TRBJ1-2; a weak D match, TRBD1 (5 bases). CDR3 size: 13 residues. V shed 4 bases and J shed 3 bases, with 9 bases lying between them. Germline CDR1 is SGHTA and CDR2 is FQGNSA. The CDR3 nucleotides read TGTGCCAGCAGCTCTGGGGCTCACTATGGCTACACCTTC. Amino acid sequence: CASSSGAHYGYTF.

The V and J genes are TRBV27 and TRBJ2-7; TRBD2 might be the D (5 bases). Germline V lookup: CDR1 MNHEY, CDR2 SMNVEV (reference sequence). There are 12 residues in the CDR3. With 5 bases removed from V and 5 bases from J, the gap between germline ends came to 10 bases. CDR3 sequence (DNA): TGTGCCAGCAGTAATGACGGGGACGAGCAGTACTTC. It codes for CASSNDGDEQYF.

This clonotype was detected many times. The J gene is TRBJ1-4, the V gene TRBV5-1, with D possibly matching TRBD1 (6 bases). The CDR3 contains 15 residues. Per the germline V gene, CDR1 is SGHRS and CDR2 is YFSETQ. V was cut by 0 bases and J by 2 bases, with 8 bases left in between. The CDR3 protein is CASSLEGGTNEKLFF. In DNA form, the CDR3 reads TGCGCCAGCAGCTTGGAAGGGGGTACTAATGAAAAACTGTTTTTT.

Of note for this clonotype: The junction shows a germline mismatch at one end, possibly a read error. In DNA, the CDR3 is TGCACCAGCAGGCAATTACTAGCGGGGGGAATGTACCAAGAGACCCAGTACTTC. Its translation is CTSRQLLAGGMYQETQYF. The chain has TRBV5-1 and TRBJ2-5; 12 bases line up with TRBD2. Germline CDR1 is SGHRS and CDR2 is YFSETQ. The CDR3 totals 18 residues.

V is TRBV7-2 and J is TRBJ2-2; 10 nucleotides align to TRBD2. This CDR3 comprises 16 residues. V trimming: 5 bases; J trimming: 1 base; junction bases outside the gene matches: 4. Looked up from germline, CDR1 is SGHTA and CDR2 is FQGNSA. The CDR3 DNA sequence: TGTGCCAGCAGCCACGGACTAGCGGTGAACACCGGGGAGCTGTTTTTT. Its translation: CASSHGLAVNTGELFF.

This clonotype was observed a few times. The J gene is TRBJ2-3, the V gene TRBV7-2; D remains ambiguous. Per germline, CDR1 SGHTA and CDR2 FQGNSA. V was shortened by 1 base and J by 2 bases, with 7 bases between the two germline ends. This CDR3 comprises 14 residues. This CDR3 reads CASSLEGNTDTQYF. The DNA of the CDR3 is TGTGCCAGCAGCTTAGAGGGCAACACAGATACGCAGTATTTT.

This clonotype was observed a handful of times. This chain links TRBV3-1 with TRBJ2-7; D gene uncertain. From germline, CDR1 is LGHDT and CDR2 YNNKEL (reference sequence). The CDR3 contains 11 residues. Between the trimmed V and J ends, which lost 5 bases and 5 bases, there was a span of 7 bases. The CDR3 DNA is TGTGCCAGCAGCGAATACAACGAGCAGTACTTC. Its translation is CASSEYNEQYF.

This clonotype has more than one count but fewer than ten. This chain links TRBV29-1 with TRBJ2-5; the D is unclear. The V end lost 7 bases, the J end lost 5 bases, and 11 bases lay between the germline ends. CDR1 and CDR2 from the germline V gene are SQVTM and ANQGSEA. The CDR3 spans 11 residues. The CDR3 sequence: CSGAAGETQYF. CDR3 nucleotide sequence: TGCAGCGGCGCCGCCGGGGAGACCCAGTACTTC.

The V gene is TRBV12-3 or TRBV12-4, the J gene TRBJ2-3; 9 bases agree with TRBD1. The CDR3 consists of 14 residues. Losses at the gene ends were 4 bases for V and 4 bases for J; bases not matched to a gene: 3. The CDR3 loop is CASSWDREADTQYF. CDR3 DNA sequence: TGTGCCAGCAGTTGGGACAGGGAAGCAGATACGCAGTATTTT.